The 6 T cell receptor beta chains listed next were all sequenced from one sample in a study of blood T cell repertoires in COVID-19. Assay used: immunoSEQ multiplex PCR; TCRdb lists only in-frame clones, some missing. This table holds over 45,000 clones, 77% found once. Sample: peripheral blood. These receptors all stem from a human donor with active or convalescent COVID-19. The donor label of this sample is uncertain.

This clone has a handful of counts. CDR3 loop: CASSIASGTDTQYF. The DNA for the CDR3 is TGTGCCAGTAGTATAGCTAGCGGCACAGATACGCAGTATTTT. This rearrangement joins TRBV19 to TRBJ2-3, with D perhaps TRBD2 (6 bases). The germline V gene has CDR1 LNHDA and CDR2 SQIVND (reference sequence). Trimming shortened V by 1 base and J by 1 base, and 6 bases separated the two germline ends. This CDR3 is 14 amino acids long.

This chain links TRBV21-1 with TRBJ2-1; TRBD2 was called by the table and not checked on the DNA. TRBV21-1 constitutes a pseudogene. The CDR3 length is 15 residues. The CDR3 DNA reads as TGTGCCAGCAGCAATACCAGCGTCCATCGCGATGAGCAGTTCTTC. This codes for CASSNTSVHRDEQFF.

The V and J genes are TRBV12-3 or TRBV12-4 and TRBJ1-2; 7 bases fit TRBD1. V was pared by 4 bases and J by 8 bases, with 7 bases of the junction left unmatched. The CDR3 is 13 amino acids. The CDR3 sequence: CASSSTGVGGYTF. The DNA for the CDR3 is TGTGCCAGCAGTTCAACAGGGGTTGGCGGCTACACCTTC.

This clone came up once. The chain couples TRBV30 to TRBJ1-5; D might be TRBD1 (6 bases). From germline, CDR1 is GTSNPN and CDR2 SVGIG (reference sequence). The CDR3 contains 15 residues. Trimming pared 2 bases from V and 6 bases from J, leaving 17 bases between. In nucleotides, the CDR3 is TGTGCCTGGAGTCCCTTTATGGGGGCGGGTCAGCCCCAGCATTTT. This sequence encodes CAWSPFMGAGQPQHF.

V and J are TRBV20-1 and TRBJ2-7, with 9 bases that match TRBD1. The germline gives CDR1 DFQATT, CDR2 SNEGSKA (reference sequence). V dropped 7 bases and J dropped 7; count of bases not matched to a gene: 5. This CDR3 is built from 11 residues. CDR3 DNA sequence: TGCAGTGGAAACAGGGGGCGTGAGCAGTACTTC. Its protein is CSGNRGREQYF.

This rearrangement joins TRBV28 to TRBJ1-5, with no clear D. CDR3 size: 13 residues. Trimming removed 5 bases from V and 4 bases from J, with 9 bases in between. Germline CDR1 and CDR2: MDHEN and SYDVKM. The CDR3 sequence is CASSRGGNQPQHF. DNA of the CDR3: TGTGCCAGCAGTCGAGGCGGTAATCAGCCCCAGCATTTT.